A single sample is the source of the 25 T cell receptor beta chains below, sequenced in a study of OX40 agonist ivuxolimab in advanced cancers. Assay used: immunoSEQ multiplex PCR; TCRdb lists only in-frame clones, some missing. The sample has about 82,000 clones, approximately 84% seen once. Material: CD4+ or CD8+ T cells sorted from blood, obtained in a trial of the OX40 agonist ivuxolimab. The receptors were gathered from an adult with an advanced solid tumor such as melanoma, head and neck, liver or kidney cancer.

V gene TRBV6-1 combines with J gene TRBJ2-3, with D possibly TRBD1 on 6 matching bases. The V and J ends lost 2 bases and 4 bases respectively, with 16 bases between them. Germline CDR1 MNHNS, CDR2 SASEGT. The CDR3 extends over 16 amino acids. The CDR3 coding sequence is TGTGCCAGCAGTGAAAGGGGCGTGGGGGCGGCAGATACGCAGTATTTT. Its translation: CASSERGVGAADTQYF.

The chain is built from TRBV28 and TRBJ2-1, with D possibly TRBD2 on 5 matching bases. The CDR3 contains 15 residues. V was cut by 5 bases and J by 0 bases, with 11 bases left in between. Looked up from germline, CDR1 is MDHEN and CDR2 is SYDVKM. CDR3 DNA: TGTGCCAGCAGTATCGGTGGGAGCTCCTACAATGAGCAGTTCTTC. This gives the protein CASSIGGSSYNEQFF. The full variable domain, in which reference TRBV28 and TRBJ2-1 provide the parts outside the CDR3, is DVKVTQSSRYLVKRTGEKVFLECVQDMDHENMFWYRQDPGLGLRLIYFSYDVKMKEKGDIPEGYSVSREKKERFSLILESASTNQTSMYLCASSIGGSSYNEQFFGPGTRLTVL.

To note about this clone: The sample carries other DNA sequences with the same CDR3. This rearrangement joins TRBV7-2 to TRBJ2-3; D is unclear. The CDR3 is 15 residues long. Germline V gene data show CDR1 as SGHTA and CDR2 as FQGNSA. V lost 3 bases and J lost 0, with 10 bases in between. The DNA for the CDR3 is TGTGCCAGCAGCTTGGGCGGAGCGAGCACAGATACGCAGTATTTT. It codes for CASSLGGASTDTQYF.

This clone was seen only a few times. In DNA, the CDR3 is TGTGCCAGCAGCAAGGGACAGGGGGACACTGAAGCTTTCTTT. Translating it yields CASSKGQGDTEAFF. The J gene is TRBJ1-1, the V gene TRBV5-8; 11 bases align to TRBD1. The V gene end was trimmed by 4 bases and the J gene end by 3 bases; junction bases not matched to a gene: 2. The CDR3 consists of 14 residues. In germline, CDR1 is SGHTS, CDR2 YDEGEE.

This clone was recorded once. The chain joins TRBV6-6 to TRBJ1-5; D perhaps matches TRBD1 (5 bases). The CDR3 totals 14 residues. V was trimmed by 8 bases and J by 6 bases, leaving 17 bases between them. In germline, CDR1 is MNHNY, CDR2 SVGAGI (reference sequence). The CDR3 spells CASGSGFGGQPQHF. The CDR3 DNA follows: TGTGCCAGCGGATCAGGGTTTGGGGGTCAGCCCCAGCATTTT.

This clone was seen a single time. The chain recombines TRBV6-5 with TRBJ1-1; D not resolved. The CDR3 covers 14 residues. The germline gives CDR1 MNHEY, CDR2 SVGAGI. V was cut by 4 bases and J by 5 bases, with 14 bases left in between. The CDR3 spells CASSSLPVATEAFF. The DNA for the CDR3 is TGTGCCAGCAGTTCTCTGCCGGTGGCGACTGAAGCTTTCTTT.

The V call is TRBV9, the J call TRBJ2-7; maybe TRBD1 (5 bases). This CDR3 region has 13 residues. V was shortened by 0 bases and J by 6 bases, with 10 bases between the two germline ends. Germline V gene data show CDR1 as SGDLS and CDR2 as YYNGEE. CDR3 residues: CASSVAGLGEQYF. In DNA form, the CDR3 reads TGTGCCAGCAGCGTAGCAGGGCTGGGCGAGCAGTACTTC.

The chain links TRBV11-2 to TRBJ2-7; D may be TRBD1 (6 bases). In germline, CDR1 is SGHAT, CDR2 FQNNGV. The CDR3 covers 14 residues. V lost 1 base and J 4 bases, leaving 11 bases between the germline ends. CDR3 sequence: CASSLVVQGYEQYF. The CDR3 DNA is TGTGCCAGCAGCTTAGTGGTGCAGGGGTACGAGCAGTACTTC.

The chain employs TRBV9 and TRBJ2-1, with 10 bases lining up with TRBD2. Germline V CDR1 and CDR2: SGDLS, YYNGEE. The CDR3 consists of 17 residues. The trim removed 0 bases at V and 6 bases at J, leaving 9 bases unmatched. DNA for the CDR3: TGTGCCAGCAGCGTAGCTCCCCTAGCGGGAGCGGTCAATGAGCAGTTCTTC. This codes for CASSVAPLAGAVNEQFF.

The V gene is TRBV7-9, the J gene TRBJ1-1; D possibly corresponds to TRBD1 (5 bases). The CDR3 totals 13 residues. V lost 4 bases and J 4 bases, leaving 10 bases between the germline ends. CDR1 is SEHNR and CDR2 is FQNEAQ in the germline V gene (reference sequence). The CDR3 region is CASSSWGGTEAFF. The DNA for the CDR3 is TGTGCCAGCAGCTCTTGGGGGGGCACTGAAGCTTTCTTT.

This chain uses TRBV7-9 with TRBJ2-3; D gene unclear. With 3 bases removed from V and 6 bases from J, the gap between germline ends came to 13 bases. In germline, CDR1 is SEHNR, CDR2 FQNEAQ (reference sequence). CDR3 length: 14 amino acids. DNA of the CDR3: TGTGCCAGCAGCTTGGCGCTGCCATCTGATACGCAGTATTTT. Translated: CASSLALPSDTQYF. The whole variable domain, remainder taken from reference TRBV7-9 and TRBJ2-3, is DTGVSQNPRHKITKRGQNVTFRCDPISEHNRLYWYRQTLGQGPEFLTYFQNEAQLEKSRLLSDRFSAERPKGSFSTLEIQRTEQGDSAMYLCASSLALPSDTQYFGPGTRLTVL.

The rearrangement uses TRBV18 and TRBJ2-1, with 9 nucleotides matching TRBD2. Germline-derived CDR1 and CDR2 are KGHSH and LQKENI. V shed 1 base, J shed 5 bases, and the junction held 3 bases outside the gene matches. CDR3 length: 15 amino acids. This CDR3 reads CASSPLPSGNNEQFF. In DNA form, the CDR3 reads TGTGCCAGCTCACCACTCCCTAGCGGGAACAATGAGCAGTTCTTC.

DNA for the CDR3: TGTGCCAGCAGAGGAGGGGGTCACGAGCAGTACTTC. As protein: CASRGGGHEQYF. V gene TRBV2 combines with J gene TRBJ2-7; the D call may be TRBD1 or TRBD2 (6 bases each). Trimming pared 6 bases from V and 5 bases from J, leaving 11 bases between. This CDR3 has 12 amino acids. In germline, CDR1 is SNHLY, CDR2 FYNNEI.

V and J are TRBV6-1 and TRBJ1-2; 7 positions agree with TRBD1. The germline gives CDR1 MNHNS, CDR2 SASEGT. J gave up 5 bases and V 4 bases, and 7 bases lay outside the gene matches. This CDR3 is built from 14 residues. Here the CDR3 DNA reads TGTGCCAGCAGTGTTCAGGGGGGAAGTTATGGCTACACCTTC. Protein product: CASSVQGGSYGYTF.

Judged by abundance, this clone is medium-sized. This sample also contains other DNA sequences that code for the same CDR3. CDR3 nucleotide sequence: TGCGCCAGCAGTTCCGGGACTAGCGATTCCTACGAGCAGTACTTC. Protein product: CASSSGTSDSYEQYF. The genes are TRBV5-1 and TRBJ2-7; 10 nucleotides line up with TRBD2. The CDR3 is 15 residues long. Looked up from germline, CDR1 is SGHRS and CDR2 is YFSETQ. The trim removed 5 bases at V and 1 base at J, leaving 6 bases unmatched.

This clone has more than one count but fewer than ten. The rearrangement links TRBV5-1 to TRBJ1-3; perhaps TRBD1 as D (5 bases). Trimming shortened V by 0 bases and J by 9 bases, and 10 bases separated the two germline ends. The CDR3 runs 13 residues. Germline V CDR1 and CDR2: SGHRS, YFSETQ. The CDR3 DNA follows: TGCGCCAGCAGCTTGGCAGGGATAAGCACCATATATTTT. Protein product: CASSLAGISTIYF.

V gene TRBV5-4 combines with J gene TRBJ2-1; the match to TRBD2 covers 7 bases. The length of the CDR3 is 13 residues. Germline CDR1 is SGHNT and CDR2 is YYREEE (reference sequence). V gave up 4 bases and J gave up 7 bases; unmatched junction bases: 5. CDR3 residues: CASSPAGKNEQFF. The CDR3, as DNA: TGTGCCAGCAGCCCAGCGGGAAAGAATGAGCAGTTCTTC. The complete variable domain, with remaining parts taken from reference TRBV5-4 and TRBJ2-1, reads ETGVTQSPTHLIKTRGQQVTLRCSSQSGHNTVSWYQQALGQGPQFIFQYYREEENGRGNFPPRFSGLQFPNYSSELNVNALELDDSALYLCASSPAGKNEQFFGPGTRLTVL.

The rearrangement uses TRBV5-1 and TRBJ1-4; the D is unclear. This CDR3 has 15 residues. V lost 3 bases and J lost 4, with 13 bases in between. Germline V gene lookup returns CDR1 SGHRS and CDR2 YFSETQ. CDR3 sequence reads: CASSSTLSYNEKLFF. CDR3 in DNA: TGCGCCAGCAGCTCCACCCTCTCATATAATGAAAAACTGTTTTTT.

The chain employs TRBV7-3 and TRBJ2-1; D may match TRBD1 or TRBD2 (5 bases each). This CDR3 comprises 13 residues. Trimming shortened V by 5 bases and J by 8 bases, and 13 bases separated the two germline ends. In germline, CDR1 is SGHTA, CDR2 FQGTGA. The CDR3 sequence: CASSRGGPYEQFF. For the CDR3, the DNA is TGTGCCAGCAGCCGTGGGGGACCTTATGAGCAGTTCTTC.

J is TRBJ1-6 and V is TRBV6-6; D is unresolved. The CDR3 totals 12 residues. Germline loops: CDR1 MNHNY, CDR2 SVGAGI (reference sequence). Between the trimmed V and J ends, which lost 6 bases and 4 bases, there was a span of 4 bases. The CDR3 sequence: CASREYNSPLHF. The CDR3 DNA is TGTGCCAGCAGGGAATATAATTCACCCCTCCACTTT.

V is TRBV6-4 and J is TRBJ2-7; D is ambiguous. The germline gives CDR1 MRHNA, CDR2 SNTAGT. CDR3 size: 11 residues. Between the trimmed V and J ends, which lost 8 bases and 2 bases, there was a span of 7 bases. The CDR3 here is CASARTYEQYF. The CDR3 nucleotides are TGTGCCAGCGCGCGAACCTACGAGCAGTACTTC.

V and J are TRBV11-3 and TRBJ2-5; D unresolved. V lost 0 bases and J lost 1, with 9 bases in between. The CDR3 length is 15 residues. The germline V gene has CDR1 SGHNT and CDR2 YENEEA. CDR3 region: CASSLDPGIQETQYF. The DNA of the CDR3 is TGTGCCAGCAGCTTAGATCCGGGCATCCAAGAGACCCAGTACTTC.

The chain links TRBV7-9 to TRBJ2-7; D could derive from TRBD1 or TRBD2 (6 bases each). The V end lost 1 base, the J end lost 3 bases, and 13 bases lay between the germline ends. Germline CDR1 is SEHNR and CDR2 is FQNEAQ (reference sequence). This CDR3 has 15 residues. Written as DNA, the CDR3 is TGTGCCAGCAGCTTAGAGGGGGGCGCAGGCTACGAGCAGTACTTC. The encoded protein is CASSLEGGAGYEQYF. The variable domain in full, completed from reference TRBV7-9 and TRBJ2-7, reads DTGVSQNPRHKITKRGQNVTFRCDPISEHNRLYWYRQTLGQGPEFLTYFQNEAQLEKSRLLSDRFSAERPKGSFSTLEIQRTEQGDSAMYLCASSLEGGAGYEQYFGPGTRLTVT.

This clone was seen a handful of times. The rearrangement links TRBV5-4 to TRBJ2-6; D may match TRBD1 or TRBD2 (5 bases each). This CDR3 has 15 residues. Germline V gives CDR1 SGHNT, CDR2 YYREEE (reference sequence). The V end lost 2 bases, the J end lost 6 bases, and 12 bases lay between the germline ends. The DNA for the CDR3 is TGTGCCAGCAGCTTCGAGGGGCAAGTGGCCAACGTCCTGACTTTC. This codes for CASSFEGQVANVLTF. The variable domain in full, completed from reference TRBV5-4 and TRBJ2-6, reads ETGVTQSPTHLIKTRGQQVTLRCSSQSGHNTVSWYQQALGQGPQFIFQYYREEENGRGNFPPRFSGLQFPNYSSELNVNALELDDSALYLCASSFEGQVANVLTFGAGSRLTVL.

The chain combines TRBV10-1 with TRBJ1-5; weak D call: TRBD1 (6 bases). The V and J ends lost 6 bases and 4 bases respectively, with 10 bases between them. Germline V CDR1 and CDR2: WNHNN, SYGVQD (reference sequence). The CDR3 spans 13 residues. In DNA, the CDR3 is TGCGCCAGCAGCCACGACAGGAATCAGCCCCAGCATTTT. Translated: CASSHDRNQPQHF.